What follows are 29 T cell receptor beta chains derived from one specimen sequenced in a study of T cell changes during pregnancy in multiple sclerosis. Assay used: immunoSEQ multiplex PCR; TCRdb lists only in-frame clones, some missing. The table shows 90,000 to 120,000 clones, with roughly 92% occurring only once. Sequences were derived from peripheral blood, sampled in the second trimester of pregnancy. The receptors derive from a female donor with multiple sclerosis, enrolled in a pregnancy study.

The genes are TRBV28 and TRBJ2-7; D not certain. The germline V gene has CDR1 MDHEN and CDR2 SYDVKM. Trimming stripped 8 bases from V and 1 base from J, with 12 bases between. The CDR3 consists of 13 residues. The CDR3 DNA is TGTGCCAGCGGTCTGGGCTGGTCCTACGAGCAGTACTTC. Translated: CASGLGWSYEQYF.

The chain is built from TRBV5-4 and TRBJ1-3; 8 nucleotides line up with TRBD1. V shed 5 bases and J 3 bases; nucleotides not matched to a gene: 4. The CDR3 is 14 amino acids. Germline CDR1 SGHNT, CDR2 YYREEE (reference sequence). For the CDR3, the DNA is TGTGCCAGCAGTCCAGGGGGCTTTGGAAACACCATATATTTT. Its translation is CASSPGGFGNTIYF.

The J gene is TRBJ2-5, the V gene TRBV5-4; D may be TRBD2 (6 bases). The V end was cut by 3 bases, the J end by 2 bases, with 17 bases between. Germline V gene lookup returns CDR1 SGHNT and CDR2 YYREEE (reference sequence). The CDR3 sequence is 16 residues long. CDR3 protein: CASSSEGRGRQETQYF. The CDR3 DNA reads as TGTGCCAGCAGCTCGGAGGGACGAGGAAGGCAAGAGACCCAGTACTTC.

Concerning this clone itself: The same CDR3 also results from other DNA sequences found in this sample. The rearrangement joins TRBV28 to TRBJ2-5; D may be TRBD1 (5 bases). Trimming removed 2 bases from V and 5 bases from J, with 9 bases in between. The CDR3 spans 13 residues. The germline V gene encodes CDR1 MDHEN and CDR2 SYDVKM. DNA for the CDR3: TGTGCCAGCAGTTTAACAGGCTCGGAGACCCAGTACTTC. Translating it yields CASSLTGSETQYF. Based on the CDR3 plus reference TRBV28 and TRBJ2-5, the full variable domain is DVKVTQSSRYLVKRTGEKVFLECVQDMDHENMFWYRQDPGLGLRLIYFSYDVKMKEKGDIPEGYSVSREKKERFSLILESASTNQTSMYLCASSLTGSETQYFGPGTRLLVL.

This clone occurred once. The V and J genes are TRBV7-9 and TRBJ1-2; perhaps TRBD1 as D (5 bases). Germline CDR1 and CDR2: SEHNR and FQNEAQ (reference sequence). V shed 1 base and J shed 2 bases, with 11 bases lying between them. This CDR3 comprises 15 residues. CDR3 loop: CASSLVGQPNYGYTF. As DNA, the CDR3 is TGTGCCAGCAGCTTAGTAGGACAACCGAACTATGGCTACACCTTC. Full variable domain (remainder filled in from reference TRBV7-9 and TRBJ1-2): DTGVSQNPRHKITKRGQNVTFRCDPISEHNRLYWYRQTLGQGPEFLTYFQNEAQLEKSRLLSDRFSAERPKGSFSTLEIQRTEQGDSAMYLCASSLVGQPNYGYTFGSGTRLTVV.

V is TRBV4-1 and J is TRBJ2-7; 10 positions agree with TRBD1. Germline V gene sequence: CDR1 MGHRA, CDR2 YSYEKL. With 2 bases clipped from V and 0 bases from J, the junction kept 13 bases outside the gene matches. The CDR3 is 19 residues long. CDR3 sequence: CASSQPDRGPSLLSYEQYF. CDR3 coding DNA: TGCGCCAGCAGCCAACCTGACAGGGGGCCGAGTCTACTCTCCTACGAGCAGTACTTC.

To note about this clone: Different DNA sequences within this sample yield the same CDR3. The chain employs TRBV28 and TRBJ1-5; maybe TRBD1 (6 bases). Looked up from germline, CDR1 is MDHEN and CDR2 is SYDVKM. The length of the CDR3 is 15 residues. V lost 3 bases to trimming and J lost 3 bases, with 12 bases between them. CDR3 coding DNA: TGTGCCAGCAGTTTGTGGCAGGGGAACAATCAGCCCCAGCATTTT. This encodes CASSLWQGNNQPQHF.

The chain uses TRBV27 and TRBJ1-1; D call uncertain. CDR3 length: 13 residues. Looked up from germline, CDR1 is MNHEY and CDR2 is SMNVEV (reference sequence). Trimming left V 5 bases short and J 7 bases short, with 14 bases between. The CDR3 DNA is TGTGCCAGCAGTACCACCGCTGAGGTTGAAGCTTTCTTT. Translation gives CASSTTAEVEAFF.

The chain links TRBV10-3 to TRBJ2-7; 11 bases fit TRBD1. V lost 8 bases and J lost 3; bases outside the gene matches: 12. This CDR3 is 16 amino acids long. CDR1 and CDR2 (germline): ENHRY, SYGVKD. Here the CDR3 reads CAIAYPTGTGGYEQYF. The DNA of the CDR3 is TGTGCCATCGCTTACCCGACCGGGACAGGGGGCTACGAGCAGTACTTC.

CDR3: CASRTGGGNQPQHF. In DNA, the CDR3 is TGTGCCAGCAGGACAGGGGGCGGCAATCAGCCCCAGCATTTT. This chain joins TRBV6-5 and TRBJ1-5; 10 bases line up with TRBD1. Germline-derived CDR1 and CDR2 are MNHEY and SVGAGI. V gave up 6 bases and J gave up 2 bases; unmatched junction bases: 1. The length of the CDR3 is 14 residues.

This clone was recorded a few times. The J gene is TRBJ2-4, the V gene TRBV27; a possible D gene is TRBD2 (5 bases). The CDR3 extends over 15 amino acids. CDR1 and CDR2 (germline): MNHEY, SMNVEV (reference sequence). The germline V and J ends were trimmed by 5 bases and 6 bases, with 17 bases remaining between them. The DNA of the CDR3 is TGTGCCAGCAGTACAACCCGGGGTTTGGGAAACATTCAGTACTTC. It yields the protein CASSTTRGLGNIQYF.

This sequence joins TRBV2 and TRBJ1-5; D remains unclear. The CDR3 runs to 14 residues. V dropped 3 bases and J dropped 7 bases, with 13 bases sitting between them. CDR1 is SNHLY, CDR2 FYNNEI, per germline. The CDR3 loop is CASSEGRVDQPQHF. The CDR3 nucleotides read TGTGCCAGCAGTGAGGGGAGGGTTGACCAGCCCCAGCATTTT.

This chain joins TRBV2 and TRBJ2-3, with a weak D call TRBD1 (6 bases). The germline V gene encodes CDR1 SNHLY and CDR2 FYNNEI. Trimming pared 3 bases from V and 4 bases from J, leaving 14 bases between. This CDR3 contains 15 residues. This CDR3 is CASSERTVTADTQYF. DNA of the CDR3: TGTGCCAGCAGTGAGAGGACAGTTACCGCAGATACGCAGTATTTT.

The chain is built from TRBV4-1 and TRBJ1-2; perhaps TRBD1 as D (6 bases). The CDR3 consists of 13 residues. Germline V gives CDR1 MGHRA, CDR2 YSYEKL. Trimming took 4 bases from V and 4 from J, leaving 10 bases between them. This chain's CDR3 is CASSLTGLYGYTF. The CDR3, as DNA: TGCGCCAGCAGCCTTACAGGGCTCTATGGCTACACCTTC.

CDR3 DNA sequence: TGTGCCATCAGTGAGCAGGGGGCGGACTATGGCTACACCTTC. Translation gives CAISEQGADYGYTF. This chain connects TRBV10-3 to TRBJ1-2; 8 bases align to TRBD1. The V and J ends lost 2 bases and 3 bases, in that order; junction bases with no gene match: 2. The CDR3 has 14 residues. From germline, CDR1 is ENHRY and CDR2 SYGVKD.

This rearrangement joins TRBV4-1 to TRBJ1-5; D possibly corresponds to TRBD1 (6 bases). V was pared by 1 base and J by 5 bases, with 12 bases between. Germline CDR1 and CDR2: MGHRA and YSYEKL. This CDR3 contains 15 residues. CDR3 sequence reads: CASSQGEGDDQPQHF. As DNA, the CDR3 is TGCGCCAGCAGCCAAGGCGAGGGGGATGATCAGCCCCAGCATTTT.

CDR3 sequence (DNA): TGTGCCAGCAGCTCAGGTGCAGCCTATTCTGAGCAGTTCTTC. This encodes CASSSGAAYSEQFF. The J gene is TRBJ2-1, the V gene TRBV5-5; D remains ambiguous. This CDR3 spans 14 amino acids. Trimming took 3 bases from V and 9 from J, leaving 16 bases between them. From germline, CDR1 is SGHKS and CDR2 YYEKEE (reference sequence).

The V call is TRBV7-3, the J call TRBJ2-3, with D maybe TRBD2 (6 bases). Per germline, CDR1 SGHTA and CDR2 FQGTGA. V lost 5 bases to trimming and J lost 2 bases, with 11 bases between them. There are 14 residues in the CDR3. The CDR3 DNA reads TGTGCCAGCAGCAAGGGACTGACCACAGATACGCAGTATTTT. It codes for CASSKGLTTDTQYF.

The chain recombines TRBV5-1 with TRBJ1-1, with D tentatively TRBD1 (5 bases). Looked up from germline, CDR1 is SGHRS and CDR2 is YFSETQ. Deletions cut 2 bases from V and 1 base from J, with 15 bases between. The CDR3 contains 16 residues. CDR3 loop: CASSFFRGASNTEAFF. In DNA, the CDR3 is TGCGCCAGCAGCTTCTTCCGCGGGGCTTCGAACACTGAAGCTTTCTTT.

Here the CDR3 DNA reads TGCGCCAGCAGCTTGGCGGGACAGGGGTCAAATGAGCAGTTCTTC. Its translation: CASSLAGQGSNEQFF. V gene TRBV5-1 combines with J gene TRBJ2-1; TRBD1 matches at 10 bases. The germline gives CDR1 SGHRS, CDR2 YFSETQ. With 0 bases clipped from V and 7 bases from J, the junction kept 4 bases outside the gene matches. This CDR3 has 15 residues.

This clone was seen more than once but under ten times. The chain has TRBV7-3 and TRBJ2-1, with D perhaps TRBD1 (5 bases). Between the trimmed V and J ends, which lost 5 bases and 4 bases, there was a span of 9 bases. The CDR3 runs to 13 residues. Per germline, CDR1 SGHTA and CDR2 FQGTGA. The CDR3 DNA reads TGTGCCAGCAGCGTGGACACTTACAATGAGCAGTTCTTC. It translates to CASSVDTYNEQFF.

The chain's CDR3 is CASSLLGHRGFDTQYF. The CDR3 bases are TGTGCCAGCAGTTTATTGGGTCACAGGGGATTCGATACGCAGTATTTT. The chain links TRBV27 to TRBJ2-3, with 7 bases matching TRBD1. With V trimmed by 1 base and J by 6 bases, 10 bases remained unmatched. The CDR3 is 16 residues long. CDR1 and CDR2 from the germline V gene are MNHEY and SMNVEV (reference sequence).

This chain links TRBV28 with TRBJ2-7; D is unresolved. The CDR3 has 12 amino acids. V lost 6 bases, J lost 2 bases, and 8 bases lay in between. Germline CDR1 is MDHEN and CDR2 is SYDVKM. The CDR3 DNA is TGTGCCAGCAGCCCCATTCCCTACGAGCAGTACTTC. Amino acids: CASSPIPYEQYF.

The CDR3 DNA sequence: TGTGCCAGCAGCTTGGCGGGGGGCGGGTCCCTCTCTGGAAACACCATATATTTT. This gives the protein CASSLAGGGSLSGNTIYF. The chain joins TRBV5-4 to TRBJ1-3, with TRBD1 as a possible D gene (6 bases). Looked up from germline, CDR1 is SGHNT and CDR2 is YYREEE (reference sequence). CDR3 size: 18 residues. V was pared by 0 bases and J by 0 bases, with 16 bases between. Supplemented by reference TRBV5-4 and TRBJ1-3, the full variable domain reads ETGVTQSPTHLIKTRGQQVTLRCSSQSGHNTVSWYQQALGQGPQFIFQYYREEENGRGNFPPRFSGLQFPNYSSELNVNALELDDSALYLCASSLAGGGSLSGNTIYFGEGSWLTVV.

The chain uses TRBV19 and TRBJ1-2, with D perhaps matching TRBD1 (6 bases). The length of the CDR3 is 19 residues. Germline CDR1 is LNHDA and CDR2 is SQIVND (reference sequence). V was pared by 3 bases and J by 3 bases, with 26 bases between. Here the CDR3 DNA reads TGTGCCAGTAGTATCGGTGTACCCCGAAACCGGACAGCCGACTATGGCTACACCTTC. This codes for CASSIGVPRNRTADYGYTF.

The chain links TRBV28 to TRBJ1-1, with 7 nucleotides matching TRBD1. Germline loops: CDR1 MDHEN, CDR2 SYDVKM. V dropped 4 bases and J dropped 0; count of bases not matched to a gene: 8. The CDR3 has 16 residues. CDR3 sequence (DNA): TGTGCCAGCAGTTCCGCGGTGGGGACAGTGAACACTGAAGCTTTCTTT. This translates into CASSSAVGTVNTEAFF. The full variable domain, in which reference TRBV28 and TRBJ1-1 provide the parts outside the CDR3, is DVKVTQSSRYLVKRTGEKVFLECVQDMDHENMFWYRQDPGLGLRLIYFSYDVKMKEKGDIPEGYSVSREKKERFSLILESASTNQTSMYLCASSSAVGTVNTEAFFGQGTRLTVV.

The chain joins TRBV10-3 to TRBJ2-6; 13 nucleotides align to TRBD2. Looked up from germline, CDR1 is ENHRY and CDR2 is SYGVKD. This CDR3 comprises 21 residues. V trimming: 0 bases; J trimming: 3 bases; junction bases outside the gene matches: 11. Here the CDR3 DNA reads TGTGCCATCAGTGAGTCGAGGGGTATAACTAGCGGGAGGGGTGGGGCCAACGTCCTGACTTTC. This sequence encodes CAISESRGITSGRGGANVLTF.

There are a few counts of this clone. The chain joins TRBV29-1 to TRBJ1-1; a possible D gene is TRBD1 (6 bases). This CDR3 is built from 14 residues. The V end lost 6 bases, the J end lost 3 bases, and 17 bases lay between the germline ends. Germline CDR1 and CDR2: SQVTM and ANQGSEA. This CDR3 reads CSVGTTSGYTEAFF. The CDR3 DNA reads as TGCAGCGTCGGGACAACATCCGGCTACACTGAAGCTTTCTTT.

This chain joins TRBV5-1 and TRBJ1-2; unclear D gene. There are 14 residues in the CDR3. The germline gives CDR1 SGHRS, CDR2 YFSETQ. Trimming took off 5 bases at V and 2 bases at J, with 13 bases between the two ends. The CDR3 region has the DNA TGCGCCAGCAGTTTTACAGTTACCAACTATGGCTACACCTTC. It codes for CASSFTVTNYGYTF.